Listed below are T cell receptor beta chains from one sample, sequenced in a study of CD8 T cells in ankylosing spondylitis. Each CDR3 protein is one row after TCRdb ran MiXCR on the 5' RACE reads. The sample shows 700,000 to 850,000 distinct CDR3 sequences, 10% to 15% of them seen only once. The sample was blood, either unsorted or a sorted T cell fraction (not recorded which). The source is a male donor with ankylosing spondylitis. Both conserved end residues are part of each CDR3. D genes are given only for firm matches. Rows may omit the clone size; those that give it use once, few, many or a size class.

j_call d_call v_call clone_size cdr3_aa cdr3_nt
TRBJ2-5 TRBD1 TRBV29-1 - CSAGQGGGETQYF TGCAGCGCCGGACAGGGGGGGGGAGAGACCCAGTACTTC
TRBJ1-5 TRBD1 TRBV28 many CASSFFGTGTQPQHF TGTGCCAGCAGTTTCTTTGGGACAGGGACTCAGCCCCAGCATTTT
TRBJ2-7 - TRBV29-1 few CSVLTVKTYEQYF TGCAGCGTCCTGACAGTGAAAACCTACGAGCAGTACTTC
TRBJ1-4 - TRBV5-6 - CASSWGVGEKLFF TGTGCCAGCAGCTGGGGCGTTGGTGAAAAACTGTTTTTT
TRBJ1-6 TRBD1 TRBV6-1 few CASDRGPGNSPLHF TGTGCCAGCGACAGGGGGCCGGGGAATTCACCCCTCCACTTT
TRBJ2-5 - TRBV9 - CASSGGIGRIQETQYF TGTGCCAGCAGCGGAGGGATAGGGCGGATACAAGAGACCCAGTACTTC
TRBJ1-1 - TRBV15 - CATSRDPRLTEAFF TGTGCCACCAGCAGAGATCCTCGGTTGACTGAAGCTTTCTTT
TRBJ1-5 TRBD1 TRBV20-1 few CSANYRGRFQPQHF TGCAGTGCTAATTACAGGGGGCGCTTTCAGCCCCAGCATTTT
TRBJ2-1 TRBD1 TRBV20-1 - CSARVKGARSYNEQFF TGCAGTGCTAGAGTGAAGGGGGCGAGGAGTTACAATGAGCAGTTCTTC
TRBJ2-7 TRBD1 TRBV10-3 - CAIKGQGAGEQYF TGTGCCATCAAGGGACAGGGGGCAGGCGAGCAGTACTTC
TRBJ1-5 TRBD1 TRBV10-3 many CAISPQGARSNQPQHF TGTGCCATCAGTCCCCAGGGGGCCCGTAGCAATCAGCCCCAGCATTTT
TRBJ1-6 TRBD1 TRBV7-2 few CASTKDRVGPLHF TGTGCCAGCACCAAGGACAGGGTGGGACCCCTCCACTTT
TRBJ1-1 - TRBV5-1 few CASTTEGQGTEAFF TGCGCCAGCACTACAGAGGGGCAGGGGACTGAAGCTTTCTTT
TRBJ1-1 - TRBV7-2 few CASSLAAGRTEAFF TGTGCCAGCAGCTTAGCGGCGGGTAGGACTGAAGCTTTCTTT
TRBJ2-7 - TRBV5-1 - CASSFFGGALEQYF TGCGCCAGCAGCTTCTTCGGGGGAGCCTTGGAGCAGTACTTC
TRBJ2-7 TRBD1 TRBV5-1 many CASSARPSDRVYNYEQYF TGCGCCAGCAGCGCAAGACCTTCAGACAGGGTGTATAACTACGAGCAGTACTTC
TRBJ2-1 - TRBV12-3/TRBV12-4 many CASSDRDFSYNEQFF TGTGCCAGCAGTGATCGGGACTTTTCCTACAATGAGCAGTTCTTC
TRBJ2-2 TRBD1 TRBV28 few CASSSRDTGGTGELFF TGTGCCAGCAGTTCCCGGGACACAGGGGGCACCGGGGAGCTGTTTTTT
TRBJ1-5 - TRBV6-4 - CASSGAGVNQPQHF TGTGCCAGCAGTGGGGCAGGCGTAAATCAGCCCCAGCATTTT
TRBJ1-5 TRBD1 TRBV20-1 few CSGRDRPSQPQHF TGCAGTGGTCGGGACAGACCATCTCAGCCCCAGCATTTT
TRBJ1-5 - TRBV7-2 - CASSLAQDRPQHF TGTGCCAGCAGCTTAGCGCAGGACAGACCCCAGCATTTT
TRBJ2-7 TRBD1 TRBV24-1 - CATSDLRGRKYF TGTGCCACCAGTGATTTAAGGGGGCGAAAGTACTTC
TRBJ2-7 TRBD1 TRBV20-1 - CSARVGDRDLREQYF TGCAGTGCTCGAGTCGGGGACAGGGATTTGCGCGAGCAGTACTTC
TRBJ2-2 - TRBV7-2 - CASREWGGANTGELFF TGTGCCAGCAGGGAATGGGGCGGCGCGAACACCGGGGAGCTGTTTTTT
TRBJ1-1 TRBD1 TRBV5-1 many CASSLWTGEVNTEAFF TGCGCCAGCAGCTTGTGGACAGGGGAAGTGAACACTGAAGCTTTCTTT
TRBJ1-4 - TRBV2 few CASNSQGGPEKLFF TGTGCCAGCAACTCCCAAGGGGGGCCTGAAAAACTGTTTTTT
TRBJ2-1 - TRBV21-1 - CASSPTLTWFF TGTGCCAGCAGCCCTACTCTTACTTGGTTCTTC
TRBJ1-1 - TRBV7-8 - CASSLVRGRLTEAFF TGTGCCAGCAGCTTAGTCCGGGGGCGCCTCACTGAAGCTTTCTTT
TRBJ1-6 - TRBV27 many CASSLRQDDNSPLHF TGTGCCAGCAGTCTTCGACAGGACGATAATTCACCCCTCCACTTT
TRBJ2-1 TRBD2 TRBV27 few CASSLLGSSGLINNEQFF TGTGCCAGCAGTTTATTGGGATCTAGCGGACTTATTAACAATGAGCAGTTCTTC
TRBJ2-4 - TRBV5-1 few CASSELTWSIQYF TGCGCCAGCAGCGAGTTGACTTGGAGCATTCAGTACTTC